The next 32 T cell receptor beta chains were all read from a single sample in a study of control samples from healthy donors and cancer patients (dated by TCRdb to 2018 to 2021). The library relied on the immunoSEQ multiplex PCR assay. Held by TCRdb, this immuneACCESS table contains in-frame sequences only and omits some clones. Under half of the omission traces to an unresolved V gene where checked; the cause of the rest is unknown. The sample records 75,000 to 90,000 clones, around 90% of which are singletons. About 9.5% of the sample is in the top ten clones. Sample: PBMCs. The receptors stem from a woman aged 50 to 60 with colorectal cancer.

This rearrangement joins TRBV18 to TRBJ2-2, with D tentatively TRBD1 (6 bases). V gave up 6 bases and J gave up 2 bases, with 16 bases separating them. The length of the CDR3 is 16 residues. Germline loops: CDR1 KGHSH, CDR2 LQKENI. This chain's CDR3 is CASSLLGTLNTGELFF. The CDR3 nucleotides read TGTGCCAGCTCCCTTCTGGGGACATTAAACACCGGGGAGCTGTTTTTT.

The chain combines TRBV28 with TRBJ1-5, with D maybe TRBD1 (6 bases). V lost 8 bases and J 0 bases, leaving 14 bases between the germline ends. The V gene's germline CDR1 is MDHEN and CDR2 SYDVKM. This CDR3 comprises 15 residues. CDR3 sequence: CASGDILNSNQPQHF. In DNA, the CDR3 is TGTGCCAGCGGGGACATACTAAATAGCAATCAGCCCCAGCATTTT.

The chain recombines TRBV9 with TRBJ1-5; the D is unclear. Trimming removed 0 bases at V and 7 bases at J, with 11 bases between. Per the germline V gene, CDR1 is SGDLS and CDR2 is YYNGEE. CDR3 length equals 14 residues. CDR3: CASSVGSVYQPQHF. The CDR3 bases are TGTGCCAGCAGCGTAGGGTCAGTATACCAGCCCCAGCATTTT.

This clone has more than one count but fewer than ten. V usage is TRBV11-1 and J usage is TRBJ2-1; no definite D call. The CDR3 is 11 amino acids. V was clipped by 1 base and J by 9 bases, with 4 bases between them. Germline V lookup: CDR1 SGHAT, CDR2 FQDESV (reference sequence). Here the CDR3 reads CASSLGGEQFF. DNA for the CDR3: TGTGCCAGCAGCTTAGGAGGTGAGCAGTTCTTC.

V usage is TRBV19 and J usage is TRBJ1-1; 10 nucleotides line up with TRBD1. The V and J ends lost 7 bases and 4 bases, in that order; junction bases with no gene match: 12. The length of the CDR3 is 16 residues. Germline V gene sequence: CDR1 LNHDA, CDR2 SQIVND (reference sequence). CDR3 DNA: TGTGCCAGTACCGTAGCCCCGGACAGGGGGTTCACTGAAGCTTTCTTT. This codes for CASTVAPDRGFTEAFF.

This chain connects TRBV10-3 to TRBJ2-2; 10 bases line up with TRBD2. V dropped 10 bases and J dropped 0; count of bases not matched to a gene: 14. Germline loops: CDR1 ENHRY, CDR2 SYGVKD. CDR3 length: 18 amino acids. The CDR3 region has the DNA TGTGCCACCGGAGGGGGGGTAGCGGGGGGCTCGAACACCGGGGAGCTGTTTTTT. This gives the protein CATGGGVAGGSNTGELFF.

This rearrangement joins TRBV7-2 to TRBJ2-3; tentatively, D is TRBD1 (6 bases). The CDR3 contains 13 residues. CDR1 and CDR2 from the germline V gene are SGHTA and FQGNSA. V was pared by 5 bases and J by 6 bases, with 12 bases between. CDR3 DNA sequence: TGTGCCAGCAGCATACAGGGTCGGGATACGCAGTATTTT. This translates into CASSIQGRDTQYF. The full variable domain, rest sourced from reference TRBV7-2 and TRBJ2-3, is GAGVSQSPSNKVTEKGKDVELRCDPISGHTALYWYRQSLGQGLEFLIYFQGNSAPDKSGLPSDRFSAERTGGSVSTLTIQRTQQEDSAVYLCASSIQGRDTQYFGPGTRLTVL.

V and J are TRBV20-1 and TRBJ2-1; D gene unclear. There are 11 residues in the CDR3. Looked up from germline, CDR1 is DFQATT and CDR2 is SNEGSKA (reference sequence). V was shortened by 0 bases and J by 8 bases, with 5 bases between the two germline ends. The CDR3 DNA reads TGCAGTGCTAGAGATCTCCATGAGCAGTTCTTC. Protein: CSARDLHEQFF.

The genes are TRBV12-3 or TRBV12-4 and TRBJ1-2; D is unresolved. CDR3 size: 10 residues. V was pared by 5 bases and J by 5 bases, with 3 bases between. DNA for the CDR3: TGTGCCAGCAGTGGGTATGGCTACACCTTC. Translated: CASSGYGYTF.

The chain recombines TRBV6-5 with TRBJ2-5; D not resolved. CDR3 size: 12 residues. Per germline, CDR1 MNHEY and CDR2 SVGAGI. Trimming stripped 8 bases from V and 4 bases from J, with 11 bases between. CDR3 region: CASLHGTETQYF. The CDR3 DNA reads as TGTGCCAGCCTACACGGAACAGAGACCCAGTACTTC.

CDR3 residues: CASSFGPYSNQPQHF. CDR3 nucleotide sequence: TGTGCCAGCAGCTTCGGGCCGTATAGCAATCAGCCCCAGCATTTT. The rearrangement links TRBV7-2 to TRBJ1-5; unclear D gene. Germline V gene data show CDR1 as SGHTA and CDR2 as FQGNSA. V was shortened by 3 bases and J by 0 bases, with 9 bases between the two germline ends. The CDR3 extends over 15 amino acids.

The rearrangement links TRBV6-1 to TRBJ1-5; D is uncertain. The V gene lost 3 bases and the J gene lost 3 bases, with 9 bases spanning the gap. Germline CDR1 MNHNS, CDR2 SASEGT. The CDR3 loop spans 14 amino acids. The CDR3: CASSEGVLNQPQHF. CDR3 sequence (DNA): TGTGCCAGCAGTGAGGGAGTACTCAATCAGCCCCAGCATTTT.

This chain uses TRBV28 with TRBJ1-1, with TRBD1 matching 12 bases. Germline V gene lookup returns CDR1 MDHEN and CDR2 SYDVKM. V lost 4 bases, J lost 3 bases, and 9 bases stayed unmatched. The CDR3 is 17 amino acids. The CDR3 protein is CASSSPGTGGSHTEAFF. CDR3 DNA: TGTGCCAGCAGTTCCCCTGGGACAGGGGGCTCTCACACTGAAGCTTTCTTT.

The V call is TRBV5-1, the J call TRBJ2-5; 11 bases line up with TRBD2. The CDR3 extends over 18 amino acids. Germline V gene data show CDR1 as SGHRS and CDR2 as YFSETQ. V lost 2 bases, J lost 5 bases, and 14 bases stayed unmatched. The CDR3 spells CASSFSAASGGTGETQYF. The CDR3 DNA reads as TGCGCCAGCAGCTTTTCAGCGGCTAGCGGGGGGACTGGGGAGACCCAGTACTTC.

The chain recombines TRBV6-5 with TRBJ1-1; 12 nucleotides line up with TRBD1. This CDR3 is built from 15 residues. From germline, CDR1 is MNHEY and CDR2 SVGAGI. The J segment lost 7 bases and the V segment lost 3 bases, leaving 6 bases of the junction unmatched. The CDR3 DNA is TGTGCCAGCAGTTATAAGGGACAGGGGGCTGGTGAAGCTTTCTTT. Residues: CASSYKGQGAGEAFF.

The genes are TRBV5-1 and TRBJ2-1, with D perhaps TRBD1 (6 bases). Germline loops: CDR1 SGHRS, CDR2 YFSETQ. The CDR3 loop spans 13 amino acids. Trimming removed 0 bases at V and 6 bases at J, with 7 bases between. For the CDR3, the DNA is TGCGCCAGCAGCTTGGAACAGGGCAATGAGCAGTTCTTC. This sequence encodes CASSLEQGNEQFF.

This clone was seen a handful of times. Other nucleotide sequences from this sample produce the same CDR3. The CDR3 sequence is CASSFTAGGLYNEQFF. DNA for the CDR3: TGTGCCAGCAGTTTTACAGCGGGGGGGCTTTACAATGAGCAGTTCTTC. The chain joins TRBV27 to TRBJ2-1; 10 nucleotides match TRBD2. Germline CDR1 MNHEY, CDR2 SMNVEV (reference sequence). The CDR3 is made up of 16 amino acids. V was pared by 3 bases and J by 4 bases, with 6 bases of the junction left unmatched.

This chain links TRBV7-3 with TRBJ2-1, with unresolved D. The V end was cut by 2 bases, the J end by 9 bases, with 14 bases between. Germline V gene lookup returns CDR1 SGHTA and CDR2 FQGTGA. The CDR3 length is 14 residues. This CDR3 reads CASSLSSGNGEQFF. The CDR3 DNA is TGTGCCAGCAGCTTATCATCAGGAAATGGTGAGCAGTTCTTC.

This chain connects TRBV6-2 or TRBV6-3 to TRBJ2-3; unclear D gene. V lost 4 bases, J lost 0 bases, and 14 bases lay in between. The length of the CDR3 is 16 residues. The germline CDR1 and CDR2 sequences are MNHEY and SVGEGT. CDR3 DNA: TGTGCCAGCAGTTCCCATAGATGGGCTAGCACAGATACGCAGTATTTT. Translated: CASSSHRWASTDTQYF.

CDR3 coding DNA: TGCGCCAGCAGCCAAGATTCCTATGAAAAACTGTTTTTT. Residues: CASSQDSYEKLFF. The gene calls are TRBV4-3 and TRBJ1-4, with D uncertain. V lost 0 bases to trimming and J lost 6 bases, with 5 bases between them. Germline V gene sequence: CDR1 LGHNA, CDR2 YSLEER. The CDR3 loop spans 13 amino acids.

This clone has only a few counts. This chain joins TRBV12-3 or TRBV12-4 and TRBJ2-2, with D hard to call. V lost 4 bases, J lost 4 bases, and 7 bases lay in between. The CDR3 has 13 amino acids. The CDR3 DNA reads TGTGCCAGCAGTTCAAAATTCACCGGGGAGCTGTTTTTT. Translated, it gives CASSSKFTGELFF.

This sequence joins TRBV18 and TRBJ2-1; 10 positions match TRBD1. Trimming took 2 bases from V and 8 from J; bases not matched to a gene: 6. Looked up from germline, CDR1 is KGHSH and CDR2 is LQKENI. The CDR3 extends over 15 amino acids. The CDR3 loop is CASSPRGQGVDEQFF. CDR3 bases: TGTGCCAGCTCACCAAGAGGACAGGGGGTAGATGAGCAGTTCTTC.

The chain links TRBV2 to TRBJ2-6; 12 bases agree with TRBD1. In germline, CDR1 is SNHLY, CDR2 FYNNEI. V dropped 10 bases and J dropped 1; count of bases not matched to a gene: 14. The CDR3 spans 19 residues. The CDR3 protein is CAIPGTGGVLGSGANVLTF. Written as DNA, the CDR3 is TGTGCCATCCCCGGGACAGGGGGCGTTCTGGGGTCTGGGGCCAACGTCCTGACTTTC.

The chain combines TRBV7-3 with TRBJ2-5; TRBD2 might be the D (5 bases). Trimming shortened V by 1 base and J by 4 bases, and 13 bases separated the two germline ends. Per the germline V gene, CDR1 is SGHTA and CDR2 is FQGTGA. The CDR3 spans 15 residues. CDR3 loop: CASSLMPGKAETQYF. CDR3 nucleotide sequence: TGTGCCAGCAGCTTAATGCCGGGGAAGGCAGAGACCCAGTACTTC.

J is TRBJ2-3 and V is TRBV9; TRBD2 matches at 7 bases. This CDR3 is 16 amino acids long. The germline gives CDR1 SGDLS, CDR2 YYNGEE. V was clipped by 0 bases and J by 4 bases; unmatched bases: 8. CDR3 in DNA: TGTGCCAGCAGCGTAGCTAACCAGCGGGGTTCAGATACGCAGTATTTT. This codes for CASSVANQRGSDTQYF.

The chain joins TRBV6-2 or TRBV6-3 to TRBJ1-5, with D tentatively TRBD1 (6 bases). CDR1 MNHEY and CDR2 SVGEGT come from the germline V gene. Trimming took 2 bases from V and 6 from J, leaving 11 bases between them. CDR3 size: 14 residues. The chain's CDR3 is CASSYGGGGQPQHF. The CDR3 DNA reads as TGTGCCAGCAGTTACGGAGGAGGGGGTCAGCCCCAGCATTTT.

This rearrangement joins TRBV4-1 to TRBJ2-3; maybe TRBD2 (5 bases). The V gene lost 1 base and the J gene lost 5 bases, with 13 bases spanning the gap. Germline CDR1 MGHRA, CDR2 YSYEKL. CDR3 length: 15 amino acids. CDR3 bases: TGCGCCAGCAGCCAAGTTCCGGGGTCGGGAGATACGCAGTATTTT. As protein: CASSQVPGSGDTQYF.

The CDR3: CASIPGTVNTEAFF. CDR3 nucleotides: TGTGCCAGCATTCCGGGGACCGTGAACACTGAAGCTTTCTTT. The chain joins TRBV28 to TRBJ1-1, with D possibly TRBD1 on 5 matching bases. Germline CDR1 is MDHEN and CDR2 is SYDVKM. With 7 bases removed from V and 0 bases from J, the gap between germline ends came to 12 bases. The CDR3 totals 14 residues.

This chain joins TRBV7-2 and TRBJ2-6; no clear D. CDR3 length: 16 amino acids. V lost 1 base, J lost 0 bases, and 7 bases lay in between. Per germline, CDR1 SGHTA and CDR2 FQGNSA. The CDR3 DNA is TGTGCCAGCAGCTTAGTACAATACTCTGGGGCCAACGTCCTGACTTTC. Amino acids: CASSLVQYSGANVLTF.

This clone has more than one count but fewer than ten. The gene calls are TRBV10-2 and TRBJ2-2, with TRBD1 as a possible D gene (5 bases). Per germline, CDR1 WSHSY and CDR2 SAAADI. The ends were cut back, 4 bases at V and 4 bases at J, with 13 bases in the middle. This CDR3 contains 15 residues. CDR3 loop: CASSAGQGGTGELFF. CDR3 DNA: TGCGCCAGCAGTGCCGGGCAGGGTGGCACCGGGGAGCTGTTTTTT.

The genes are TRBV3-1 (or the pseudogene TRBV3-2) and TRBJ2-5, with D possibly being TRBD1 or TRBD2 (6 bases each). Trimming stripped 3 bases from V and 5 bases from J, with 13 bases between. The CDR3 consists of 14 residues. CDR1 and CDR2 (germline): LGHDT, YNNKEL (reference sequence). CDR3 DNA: TGTGCCAGCAGCCACCCCCGGGGGCGGGAGACCCAGTACTTC. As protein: CASSHPRGRETQYF.

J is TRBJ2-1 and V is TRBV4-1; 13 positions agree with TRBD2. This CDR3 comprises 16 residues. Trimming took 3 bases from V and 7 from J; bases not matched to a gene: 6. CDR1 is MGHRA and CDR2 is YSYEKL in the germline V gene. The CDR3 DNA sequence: TGCGCCAGCAGCCATCCGACTAGCGGGGGGAGGAATGAGCAGTTCTTC. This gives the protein CASSHPTSGGRNEQFF.